This entry concerns a single T cell receptor (beta chain). This specimen belongs to a study of blood T cell repertoires in COVID-19. CDR3 length equals 15 residues. With 4 bases clipped from V and 8 bases from J, the junction kept 11 bases outside the gene matches. Germline V CDR1 and CDR2: SGHNT, YYREEE (reference sequence). Under the authors' procedure: Cell counts per sample came from amplifying reference gene primers. The data were produced by immunoSEQ multiplex PCR, yet TCRdb's version contains in-frame clones alone and is incomplete. D and trimming come from the DNA, and the V and J calls and clone size come from that table. The data show about 250,000 clones, about 87% seen once.

The sequencing input was PBMCs or T cells enriched from blood (not recorded which). The sequence derives from a woman between 45 and 60 years old who had recovered from COVID-19. The chain joins TRBV5-4 to TRBJ1-4; 7 nucleotides align to TRBD1. This CDR3 reads CASSTTGTDGEKLFF. CDR3 DNA sequence: TGTGCCAGCAGCACCACCGGGACAGACGGCGAAAAACTGTTTTTT. Full variable domain (remainder filled in from reference TRBV5-4 and TRBJ1-4): ETGVTQSPTHLIKTRGQQVTLRCSSQSGHNTVSWYQQALGQGPQFIFQYYREEENGRGNFPPRFSGLQFPNYSSELNVNALELDDSALYLCASSTTGTDGEKLFFGSGTQLSVL.